These T cell receptor beta chains were read from a single sample in a study of Ad26.COV2.S vaccination and SARS-CoV-2 variants. Only in-frame clones appear in the TCRdb table, and some are missing; sequencing was by immunoSEQ multiplex PCR. The sample lists around 370,000 clones, more than 75% occurring once. Here the sequenced sample was peripheral blood, taken in a trial of Ad26.COV2.S vaccine versus placebo. The receptors come from a person aged 18-65 years who received the Ad26.COV2.S COVID-19 vaccine or a placebo. The CDR3 runs from the conserved cysteine through the conserved F or W. A D gene is named only where the DNA matches it firmly. Size is stated for part of the rows, as once, few or many counts, or as a class when the clone is expanded.

V gene: TRBV12-3/TRBV12-4
D gene: NA
J gene: TRBJ2-5
clone size: NA
CDR3 DNA: TGTGCCAGCAGTTTATTAGGGTATGAGACCCAGTACTTC
CDR3 protein: CASSLLGYETQYF

V gene: TRBV5-1
D gene: TRBD2
J gene: TRBJ2-2
clone size: NA
CDR3 DNA: TGCGCCAGCAGCTTCGCGGGAGAAGTATCCGGGGAGCTGTTTTTT
CDR3 protein: CASSFAGEVSGELFF

V gene: TRBV6-2/TRBV6-3
D gene: TRBD2
J gene: TRBJ2-3
clone size: NA
CDR3 DNA: TGTGCCAGCAGTTACTCGACTGGGCGGGGGGGTCCCACAGATACGCAGTATTTT
CDR3 protein: CASSYSTGRGGPTDTQYF

V gene: TRBV30
D gene: NA
J gene: TRBJ1-5
clone size: NA
CDR3 DNA: TGTGCCTGGAGTGACCAGGGCAATCAGCCCCAGCATTTT
CDR3 protein: CAWSDQGNQPQHF

V gene: TRBV15
D gene: TRBD1
J gene: TRBJ1-1
clone size: NA
CDR3 DNA: TGTGCCACCAGCAGAGACGGGGAGACAGGGAGGGTCACTGAAGCTTTCTTT
CDR3 protein: CATSRDGETGRVTEAFF

V gene: TRBV7-9
D gene: NA
J gene: TRBJ1-5
clone size: NA
CDR3 DNA: TGTGCCAGCAGCTTAGTACTTAAGTCCGTGGGGGATCAGCCCCAGCATTTT
CDR3 protein: CASSLVLKSVGDQPQHF

V gene: TRBV5-6
D gene: TRBD2
J gene: TRBJ2-1
clone size: NA
CDR3 DNA: TGTGCCAGCAGCAATATACTAGCGGGAGGCTCCTACAATGAGCAGTTCTTC
CDR3 protein: CASSNILAGGSYNEQFF

V gene: TRBV5-5
D gene: NA
J gene: TRBJ2-7
clone size: NA
CDR3 DNA: TGTGCCAGCAGCTTGGCAACAGATTACGAGCAGTACTTC
CDR3 protein: CASSLATDYEQYF

V gene: TRBV25-1
D gene: NA
J gene: TRBJ2-3
clone size: NA
CDR3 DNA: TGTGCCAGCAGTGTTACTAGGACAGATACGCAGTATTTT
CDR3 protein: CASSVTRTDTQYF

V gene: TRBV9
D gene: NA
J gene: TRBJ2-5
clone size: NA
CDR3 DNA: TGTGCCAGCAGCCGCCGGGGCCAAGAGACCCAGTACTTC
CDR3 protein: CASSRRGQETQYF

V gene: TRBV7-2
D gene: TRBD2
J gene: TRBJ2-1
clone size: NA
CDR3 DNA: TGTGCCAGCAGCACTCGACTAGCGGGGGGCCAGTTCTTC
CDR3 protein: CASSTRLAGGQFF

V gene: TRBV9
D gene: NA
J gene: TRBJ1-6
clone size: many
CDR3 DNA: TGTGCCAGCAGCGTATTGAGTTACGGGTCACCCCTCCACTTT
CDR3 protein: CASSVLSYGSPLHF

V gene: TRBV3-1/TRBV3-2
D gene: TRBD1
J gene: TRBJ1-6
clone size: once
CDR3 DNA: TGTGCCAGCAGCCAAGATGTAGGACAGGGGCCCTATAATTCACCCCTCCACTTT
CDR3 protein: CASSQDVGQGPYNSPLHF

V gene: TRBV4-3
D gene: NA
J gene: TRBJ2-7
clone size: NA
CDR3 DNA: TGCGCCAGCAGCCCCCTGCCGGGCGAGCAGTACTTC
CDR3 protein: CASSPLPGEQYF

V gene: TRBV6-1
D gene: TRBD1
J gene: TRBJ2-5
clone size: NA
CDR3 DNA: TGTGCCAGCAGTGTGAACGACAGGGGGCGCGGGGAGACCCAGTACTTC
CDR3 protein: CASSVNDRGRGETQYF

V gene: TRBV2
D gene: NA
J gene: TRBJ2-1
clone size: NA
CDR3 DNA: TGTGCCAGCAGTGTGGTTTTGTTGACTAGTCAAGGCAATGAGCAGTTCTTC
CDR3 protein: CASSVVLLTSQGNEQFF

V gene: TRBV24-1
D gene: NA
J gene: TRBJ2-1
clone size: once
CDR3 DNA: TGTGCCACCAGTGATCCGTCACAGAAAGGTGGGCATGAGCAGTTCTTC
CDR3 protein: CATSDPSQKGGHEQFF

V gene: TRBV18
D gene: NA
J gene: TRBJ1-1
clone size: NA
CDR3 DNA: TGTGCCAGCTCACCAAGGGGCATTAACACTGAAGCTTTCTTT
CDR3 protein: CASSPRGINTEAFF

V gene: TRBV7-2
D gene: NA
J gene: TRBJ2-3
clone size: NA
CDR3 DNA: TGTGCCAGCAGCTTCAGGGAAGGGGATACGCAGTATTTT
CDR3 protein: CASSFREGDTQYF

V gene: TRBV27
D gene: TRBD2
J gene: TRBJ2-2
clone size: NA
CDR3 DNA: TGTGCCAGCAGTATCGGACTAGCGGGAGCCCACGGGGAGCTGTTTTTT
CDR3 protein: CASSIGLAGAHGELFF

V gene: TRBV4-1
D gene: NA
J gene: TRBJ1-5
clone size: NA
CDR3 DNA: TGCGCCAGCAGCCAAGATTGGGGGGTTGGTAGTCAGCCCCAGCATTTT
CDR3 protein: CASSQDWGVGSQPQHF

V gene: TRBV7-2
D gene: TRBD1
J gene: TRBJ2-5
clone size: NA
CDR3 DNA: TGTGCCAGCAGCTTCAACAGGGGAAAAGAGACCCAGTACTTC
CDR3 protein: CASSFNRGKETQYF

V gene: TRBV27
D gene: TRBD2
J gene: TRBJ2-2
clone size: NA
CDR3 DNA: TGTGCCAGCAGTTTATTCTTCCTAGCGGGAGGGGGGGAGCTGTTTTTT
CDR3 protein: CASSLFFLAGGGELFF

V gene: TRBV2
D gene: TRBD1
J gene: TRBJ2-7
clone size: NA
CDR3 DNA: TGTGCCAGCAGGACAGGGGGACCCTACGAGCAGTACTTC
CDR3 protein: CASRTGGPYEQYF

V gene: TRBV30
D gene: TRBD1
J gene: TRBJ1-5
clone size: NA
CDR3 DNA: TGTGCCTGGAGCGGGACAGGGGATCTATCGCCCCAGCATTTT
CDR3 protein: CAWSGTGDLSPQHF

V gene: TRBV7-2
D gene: NA
J gene: TRBJ1-2
clone size: NA
CDR3 DNA: TGTGCCAGCAGCTTAGACGGCTCGGGCTATGGCTACACCTTC
CDR3 protein: CASSLDGSGYGYTF

V gene: TRBV28
D gene: NA
J gene: TRBJ2-4
clone size: NA
CDR3 DNA: TGTGCCAGCAGCCCCTCCTGGGGGGCGGCCAAAAACATTCAGTACTTC
CDR3 protein: CASSPSWGAAKNIQYF

V gene: TRBV27
D gene: TRBD1
J gene: TRBJ1-5
clone size: NA
CDR3 DNA: TGTGCCAGAACCAACAGGGGGCACTTGGATAGGCAGCCCCAGCATTTT
CDR3 protein: CARTNRGHLDRQPQHF

V gene: TRBV5-4
D gene: NA
J gene: TRBJ2-7
clone size: NA
CDR3 DNA: TGTGCCAGCAGCTTGGGTCAGGCTGCCTACGAGCAGTACTTC
CDR3 protein: CASSLGQAAYEQYF

V gene: TRBV18
D gene: TRBD1
J gene: TRBJ1-2
clone size: once
CDR3 DNA: TGTGCCAGCTCACCAGGGAGGACAGGGAAGGCCTATGGCTACACCTTC
CDR3 protein: CASSPGRTGKAYGYTF

V gene: TRBV19
D gene: TRBD1
J gene: TRBJ2-7
clone size: NA
CDR3 DNA: TGTGCCAGTAGTGGCCGACAGGGGACCAGCTACGAGCAGTACTTC
CDR3 protein: CASSGRQGTSYEQYF

V gene: TRBV28
D gene: NA
J gene: TRBJ2-7
clone size: NA
CDR3 DNA: TGTGCCAGCAGTTTAATCGTTGACGAGCAGTACTTC
CDR3 protein: CASSLIVDEQYF

V gene: TRBV30
D gene: NA
J gene: TRBJ1-4
clone size: NA
CDR3 DNA: TGTGCCTGGAGTTCAGGGGCGGGTAATGAAAAACTGTTTTTT
CDR3 protein: CAWSSGAGNEKLFF

V gene: TRBV18
D gene: TRBD1
J gene: TRBJ2-1
clone size: few
CDR3 DNA: TGTGCCAGCTCACCGGGACAGAAATCCGATGAGCAGTTCTTC
CDR3 protein: CASSPGQKSDEQFF

V gene: TRBV5-6
D gene: NA
J gene: TRBJ2-7
clone size: NA
CDR3 DNA: TGTGCCAGCAGCTCCTGGAGGCGAGATTCCTACGAGCAGTACTTC
CDR3 protein: CASSSWRRDSYEQYF

V gene: TRBV3-1/TRBV3-2
D gene: TRBD2
J gene: TRBJ2-3
clone size: NA
CDR3 DNA: TGTGCCAGCAGACAGGGAGCGGGAGGGGATACGCAGTATTTT
CDR3 protein: CASRQGAGGDTQYF

V gene: TRBV27
D gene: TRBD1
J gene: TRBJ1-1
clone size: NA
CDR3 DNA: TGTGCCAGCAGTCCGCCCCGGGACAGGGGCACTGAAGCTTTCTTT
CDR3 protein: CASSPPRDRGTEAFF

V gene: TRBV4-3
D gene: NA
J gene: TRBJ2-2
clone size: NA
CDR3 DNA: TGCGCCAGCAGCCAAGTCTTCGCCGAGGGGACCGGGGAGCTGTTTTTT
CDR3 protein: CASSQVFAEGTGELFF

V gene: TRBV4-3
D gene: NA
J gene: TRBJ2-1
clone size: NA
CDR3 DNA: TGCGCCAGCAGCCAAGATCAAGTAGCGGCCTACAATGAGCAGTTCTTC
CDR3 protein: CASSQDQVAAYNEQFF

V gene: TRBV6-4
D gene: NA
J gene: TRBJ1-5
clone size: few
CDR3 DNA: TGTGCCAGCAGTGACTCGCCGACAGATAGCAATCAGCCCCAGCATTTT
CDR3 protein: CASSDSPTDSNQPQHF

V gene: TRBV27
D gene: TRBD1
J gene: TRBJ1-1
clone size: NA
CDR3 DNA: TGTGCCAGCAGTCCCTCAGGGGGCCTGAACACTGAAGCTTTCTTT
CDR3 protein: CASSPSGGLNTEAFF

V gene: TRBV10-3
D gene: TRBD1
J gene: TRBJ1-1
clone size: NA
CDR3 DNA: TGTGCCATCAGTGATAGACAGGGGTTGGGCACTGAAGCTTTCTTT
CDR3 protein: CAISDRQGLGTEAFF

V gene: TRBV5-5
D gene: NA
J gene: TRBJ1-2
clone size: NA
CDR3 DNA: TGTGCCAGCAGCTTGGAGCAGGGGTACTATGGCTACACCTTC
CDR3 protein: CASSLEQGYYGYTF

V gene: TRBV7-9
D gene: TRBD2
J gene: TRBJ2-1
clone size: NA
CDR3 DNA: TGTGCCAGCAGCTTAGTCGGCGGGAGGGGCTCCTACAATGAGCAGTTCTTC
CDR3 protein: CASSLVGGRGSYNEQFF